This T cell receptor beta chain comes out of a study of blood T cell repertoires in COVID-19 (dated by TCRdb to 2018 to 2021). General notes on the study: The collaborator samples originated in the United States, Italy and Spain and spanned the acute and convalescent phases of COVID-19. The material from the prospective study consisted of cDNA or gDNA derived from T cells, B-cell-depleted T cells, or PBMCs. HLA class I and class II types, where available, came from metadata supplied by the sample provider rather than from assay-based typing. The repertoires were released in a freely available public database meant as a resource for research on the immune response to SARS-CoV-2. Deeply sampled blood TCRbeta repertoires from subjects exposed to, actively infected with, or recovered from COVID-19 were included in the dataset. The samples were drawn from the first 160 participants of the ongoing ImmuneRACE study and from over a thousand subjects provided by 6 global collaborators. A de-identified subject ID, COVID-19 status, age in years and sex were almost always included in the sample metadata. Summary of the overall study and its limitations: Clinical and demographic metadata were provided uncurated, with the amount varying by source and participant.

Concerning this clone: Its antigen is unknown. Qualities for individual bases were not recorded, and no much larger clone is one base off.

The immunoSEQ Assay, a bias-controlled multiplex PCR, was used to amplify TCRbeta CDR3 regions from genomic DNA. On the authors' methods: The number of nucleated cells in each sample was estimated by amplification of reference gene primers within the assay. Sequence reads were collapsed and filtered to measure the absolute abundance of every unique TCRbeta CDR3 rearrangement. For each sample, productive Simpson clonality was calculated as the square root of Simpson's diversity index across productive rearrangements. TCRdb carries this immuneACCESS record with in-frame sequences only. Its versions omit some clonotypes, under half of them owing to an unresolved V gene in the studies checked, with the rest unexplained. V, J and clone size are taken as reported in that table, and D and trimming were inferred from the DNA itself. The sample yields approximately 190,000 clones; 80% to 90% were counted once. The leading ten clones occupy about an eighth of the sample.

Collaborating institutions collected whole blood in K2EDTA tubes following their own protocols. For TCRbeta analysis, collaborators shipped samples as frozen whole blood, isolated PBMCs, or DNA extracted from either of those sample types. The CDR3 goes from the cysteine to the phenylalanine over 13 residues. Only the CDR3 region is kept as DNA, spanning 39 bases read in frame from base 1. V was cut back by 5 bases and J by 2 bases, leaving a gap of 10 bases between them. According to the germline V gene, CDR1 reads SGHDN and CDR2 reads FVKESK. Here the chain combines TRBV14 and TRBJ2-7; TRBD1 is possibly the D segment (5 matching bases). What was sequenced was peripheral blood. This receptor was taken from a man aged 30 to 45 with active or convalescent COVID-19. The CDR3 region has the sequence CASSTHRTYEQYF. The DNA reads TGTGCCAGCAGCACCCACAGGACCTACGAGCAGTACTTC. Full variable domain (CDR3 extended with the reference TRBV14 and TRBJ2-7 proteins): EAGVTQFPSHSVIEKGQTVTLRCDPISGHDNLYWYRRVMGKEIKFLLHFVKESKQDESGMPNNRFLAERTGGTYSTLKVQPAELEDSGVYFCASSTHRTYEQYFGPGTRLTVT.